This entry features one T cell receptor (beta chain) sequence. Its cognate antigen is unknown. These data originate in a study of beta chain features in type 1 diabetes. Study-wide results and caveats: A potential PCR bias toward shorter templates would be equal in patient and control samples. No resolution was reached here on whether HLA type influences TCRB rearrangement.

All of the isolated RNA was reverse transcribed, so expressed TCRB transcripts were sequenced. Some clones are missing from TCRdb's copy, which holds only in-frame ones; the method was immunoSEQ multiplex PCR. This sample has tens of thousands of clones, with about half found just once. Unmatched junction bases numbered 6, after V lost 5 bases and J lost 1 base. The length of the CDR3 is 15 residues. The germline CDR1 and CDR2 sequences are GTSNPN and SVGIG (reference sequence). Input material: central memory CD4+ T cells from blood. The chain carries TRBV30 and TRBJ2-2, with 8 positions matching TRBD2. The receptor comes from a woman aged 18-35 years in good health. CDR3 DNA: TGTGCCTGGTTTTTCGGGAGGGTGAACACCGGGGAGCTGTTTTTT. Its translation: CAWFFGRVNTGELFF.